Each of the 28 T cell receptor beta chains below was sequenced from the same sample in a study of shared clonotypes between healthy human individuals. Here immunoSEQ multiplex PCR was the method, and the copy in TCRdb shows in-frame clones only, minus some. The sample lists more than 2 million clones, nearly 97% occurring once. Sequenced material: naive CD4+ T cells sorted from blood. The subset here: CD45RA+ positively selected. Receptors originate from a man aged 18 to 29 in good health.

V is TRBV11-2 and J is TRBJ2-7; TRBD2 matches 7 bases. Germline assignment: CDR1 SGHAT and CDR2 FQNNGV. The CDR3 loop spans 14 amino acids. Losses at the gene ends were 5 bases for V and 7 bases for J; bases not matched to a gene: 11. As DNA, the CDR3 is TGTGCCAGCAGCGCGGCCGGGACTAAGCAAGAGCAGTACTTC. Protein sequence: CASSAAGTKQEQYF.

The J gene is TRBJ1-2, the V gene TRBV6-4; D not certain. Germline CDR1 MRHNA, CDR2 SNTAGT. The germline V and J ends were trimmed by 5 bases and 4 bases, with 11 bases remaining between them. The CDR3 covers 13 residues. The CDR3 DNA reads TGTGCCAGCAGTCCTTCAGGAGGCTATGGCTACACCTTC. It codes for CASSPSGGYGYTF.

About this clone: This same CDR3 is encoded by further DNA sequences in the sample. The CDR3 sequence: CASGGGYEQYF. The CDR3 DNA follows: TGTGCCAGCGGGGGCGGGTACGAGCAGTACTTC. The rearrangement joins TRBV28 to TRBJ2-7; D may be TRBD1 (6 bases). The V and J ends lost 8 bases and 4 bases respectively, with 9 bases between them. CDR1 and CDR2 from the germline V gene are MDHEN and SYDVKM. This CDR3 has 11 residues. Full variable domain (missing parts from reference TRBV28 and TRBJ2-7): DVKVTQSSRYLVKRTGEKVFLECVQDMDHENMFWYRQDPGLGLRLIYFSYDVKMKEKGDIPEGYSVSREKKERFSLILESASTNQTSMYLCASGGGYEQYFGPGTRLTVT.

This clone was picked up one time. The chain links TRBV28 to TRBJ2-7; D unresolved. The CDR3 extends over 12 amino acids. Per germline, CDR1 MDHEN and CDR2 SYDVKM. Trimming took 7 bases from V and 3 from J, leaving 10 bases between them. The CDR3 reads CASTSPIYEQYF. CDR3 DNA sequence: TGTGCCAGCACTTCCCCTATCTACGAGCAGTACTTC.

The V and J genes are TRBV5-6 and TRBJ1-5; perhaps TRBD1 as D (6 bases). Trimming stripped 4 bases from V and 1 base from J, with 12 bases between. The CDR3 extends over 15 amino acids. Germline assignment: CDR1 SGHDT and CDR2 YYEEEE. The CDR3 is CASSLRGGSNQPQHF. CDR3 coding DNA: TGTGCCAGCAGCCTGAGGGGGGGAAGCAATCAGCCCCAGCATTTT.

The V and J genes are TRBV29-1 and TRBJ2-7, with TRBD1 matching 7 bases. After removal of 6 bases from V and 7 bases from J, the junction contained 15 bases not matched to a gene. The germline V gene encodes CDR1 SQVTM and CDR2 ANQGSEA. The CDR3 is 14 amino acids. This CDR3 reads CSVLLTGDRREQYF. The DNA of the CDR3 is TGCAGCGTCCTACTAACAGGGGATAGAAGGGAGCAGTACTTC.

This chain connects TRBV28 to TRBJ1-4, with D maybe TRBD1 (5 bases). The CDR3 runs to 14 residues. The V gene's germline CDR1 is MDHEN and CDR2 SYDVKM. V lost 5 bases to trimming and J lost 6 bases, with 13 bases between them. The CDR3 region is CASSPGGDHEKLFF. The CDR3 coding sequence is TGTGCCAGCAGTCCGGGAGGGGACCATGAAAAACTGTTTTTT.

In regard to this clone: Distinct nucleotide sequences in the sample also encode this CDR3. The gene calls are TRBV21-1 and TRBJ1-1. TRBV21-1 is a documented pseudogene. The CDR3 is made up of 13 amino acids. The CDR3 bases are TGTGCCAGCAGCAAGACCCGGGATACTGAAGCTTTCTTT. It specifies CASSKTRDTEAFF.

The chain couples TRBV6-5 to TRBJ1-4, with 12 nucleotides matching TRBD1. The CDR3 spans 13 residues. Germline trimming cut 5 bases from V and 14 bases from J; bases unmatched to any gene: 6. Germline V gene lookup returns CDR1 MNHEY and CDR2 SVGAGI. This chain's CDR3 is CASSPGTGGVLFF. The CDR3 bases are TGTGCCAGCAGTCCCGGGACAGGGGGCGTGCTGTTTTTT.

V gene TRBV7-6 combines with J gene TRBJ2-5; D may be TRBD1 or TRBD2 (5 bases each). Trimming shortened V by 2 bases and J by 2 bases, and 9 bases separated the two germline ends. CDR1 is SGHVS, CDR2 FNYEAQ, per germline. The CDR3 has 14 amino acids. The CDR3 sequence is CASSLSGRQETQYF. Written as DNA, the CDR3 is TGTGCCAGCAGCTTATCAGGGAGACAAGAGACCCAGTACTTC. The complete variable domain, with remaining parts taken from reference TRBV7-6 and TRBJ2-5, reads GAGVSQSPRYKVTKRGQDVALRCDPISGHVSLYWYRQALGQGPEFLTYFNYEAQQDKSGLPNDRFSAERPEGSISTLTIQRTEQRDSAMYRCASSLSGRQETQYFGPGTRLLVL.

Comment on this clone: Other DNA sequences in the sample encode the same CDR3. CDR3 sequence reads: CASSSGLVETQYF. The CDR3 DNA sequence: TGTGCCAGCAGCTCCGGACTAGTGGAGACCCAGTACTTC. The gene calls are TRBV11-2 and TRBJ2-5; 7 bases line up with TRBD2. The CDR3 length is 13 residues. CDR1 SGHAT and CDR2 FQNNGV come from the germline V gene. V dropped 4 bases and J dropped 5; count of bases not matched to a gene: 4.

V gene TRBV5-1 combines with J gene TRBJ1-1, with D maybe TRBD1 (6 bases). Germline CDR1 SGHRS, CDR2 YFSETQ. The CDR3 totals 14 residues. Trimming shortened V by 4 bases and J by 3 bases, and 13 bases separated the two germline ends. CDR3 amino acids: CASSKGSGDTEAFF. CDR3 sequence (DNA): TGCGCCAGCAGCAAAGGGTCAGGGGACACTGAAGCTTTCTTT.

This rearrangement joins TRBV10-3 to TRBJ2-7; D possibly matches TRBD1 or TRBD2 (5 bases each). Germline-derived CDR1 and CDR2 are ENHRY and SYGVKD. There are 14 residues in the CDR3. V dropped 2 bases and J dropped 5 bases, with 13 bases sitting between them. The CDR3 region is CAISEGTPRDEQYF. The CDR3 nucleotides read TGTGCCATCAGTGAGGGGACCCCTAGGGACGAGCAGTACTTC.

This chain connects TRBV10-3 to TRBJ1-2, with 9 nucleotides matching TRBD1. The CDR3 is 14 amino acids. Germline lookup yields CDR1 ENHRY and CDR2 SYGVKD. Trimming cost V 0 bases and J 8 bases; bases outside gene matches: 4. This CDR3 is CAISESGQGPGYTF. The CDR3 DNA sequence: TGTGCCATCAGTGAGTCGGGACAGGGCCCGGGCTACACCTTC.

For the CDR3, the DNA is TGTGCCAGCAGTTTAGGGAGGGCCGGGGGCACAGATACGCAGTATTTT. This encodes CASSLGRAGGTDTQYF. V is TRBV6-8 and J is TRBJ2-3; 7 bases line up with TRBD2. The CDR3 spans 16 residues. The ends lost 4 bases at V and 1 base at J; junction bases unmatched: 8. Germline CDR1 and CDR2: MNHGY and SAAAGT.

This chain links TRBV4-2 with TRBJ2-2, with 9 positions matching TRBD1. The CDR3 contains 16 residues. Trimming removed 6 bases from V and 2 bases from J; junction bases left unmatched: 7. From germline, CDR1 is LGHNA and CDR2 YNFKEQ. DNA for the CDR3: TGTGCCAGCAGATTACAGGGGGCCGGAAACACCGGGGAGCTGTTTTTT. It codes for CASRLQGAGNTGELFF.

The table lists this clone with a count of one. The rearrangement joins TRBV6-1 to TRBJ2-3; D is uncertain. Germline CDR1 is MNHNS and CDR2 is SASEGT. V was shortened by 4 bases and J by 6 bases, with 8 bases between the two germline ends. The CDR3 loop spans 12 amino acids. CDR3 amino acids: CASSARTDTQYF. For the CDR3, the DNA is TGTGCCAGCAGTGCCAGGACGGATACGCAGTATTTT.

With respect to this clone: Other DNA sequences in the sample encode the same CDR3. CDR3 region: CSALGNEQFF. The CDR3 coding sequence is TGCAGTGCGCTCGGCAATGAGCAGTTCTTC. J is TRBJ2-1 and V is TRBV20-1, with D unresolved. The germline gives CDR1 DFQATT, CDR2 SNEGSKA (reference sequence). V dropped 6 bases and J dropped 6 bases, with 6 bases sitting between them. This CDR3 has 10 amino acids.

The gene calls are TRBV27 and TRBJ2-3; D remains ambiguous. The CDR3 runs to 14 residues. The V gene's germline CDR1 is MNHEY and CDR2 SMNVEV (reference sequence). V was pared by 5 bases and J by 2 bases, with 11 bases between. In nucleotides, the CDR3 is TGTGCCAGCAGTCGTACAGTTACCACAGATACGCAGTATTTT. This translates into CASSRTVTTDTQYF.

This clone was detected only once. The rearrangement links TRBV6-5 to TRBJ2-7; D ambiguous. Germline assignment: CDR1 MNHEY and CDR2 SVGAGI. V was clipped by 2 bases and J by 7 bases, with 15 bases between them. The CDR3 loop spans 14 amino acids. CDR3 DNA: TGTGCCAGCAGTTACGACGGTCACGCGAGAGAGCAGTACTTC. Translation gives CASSYDGHAREQYF.

Written as DNA, the CDR3 is TGTGCCTGGAGAGGGGATTACATGGAGTTCTTC. Encoded protein: CAWRGDYMEFF. V and J are TRBV30 and TRBJ2-1, with D possibly TRBD1 on 5 matching bases. With 3 bases removed from V and 14 bases from J, the gap between germline ends came to 14 bases. The CDR3 has 11 residues. Germline V gene sequence: CDR1 GTSNPN, CDR2 SVGIG (reference sequence).

The V gene is TRBV19, the J gene TRBJ1-5, with a weak D call TRBD1 (5 bases). V was shortened by 10 bases and J by 2 bases, with 27 bases between the two germline ends. There are 18 residues in the CDR3. In germline, CDR1 is LNHDA, CDR2 SQIVND (reference sequence). The CDR3 DNA sequence: TGTGCCACTCAACGCCTACCGGGACGGAAAGAGGGCAATCAGCCCCAGCATTTT. This gives the protein CATQRLPGRKEGNQPQHF.

CDR3 coding DNA: TGTGCCAGCAGTGCGTTGGGTGTTAAGCAGCCCCAGCATTTT. It specifies CASSALGVKQPQHF. The J gene is TRBJ1-5, the V gene TRBV2; D gene unclear. The CDR3 consists of 14 residues. Trimming pared 4 bases from V and 7 bases from J, leaving 14 bases between. Germline lookup yields CDR1 SNHLY and CDR2 FYNNEI.

This clone showed up just once. The chain carries TRBV2 and TRBJ1-5; unclear D gene. The germline CDR1 and CDR2 sequences are SNHLY and FYNNEI. The CDR3 extends over 16 amino acids. V dropped 4 bases and J dropped 0 bases, with 13 bases sitting between them. CDR3 amino acids: CASSGWWADSNQPQHF. The CDR3 nucleotides are TGTGCCAGCAGTGGTTGGTGGGCCGATAGCAATCAGCCCCAGCATTTT.

A word on this clone: The same CDR3 can be traced to other DNA sequences in this sample. The chain carries TRBV29-1 and TRBJ1-2; perhaps TRBD1 as D (6 bases). Trimming took off 4 bases at V and 2 bases at J, with 8 bases between the two ends. Germline V gene data show CDR1 as SQVTM and CDR2 as ANQGSEA. The CDR3 is 12 residues long. The CDR3 nucleotides are TGCAGCGTTGCCAGGGGAAACTATGGCTACACCTTC. Translation: CSVARGNYGYTF.

The chain joins TRBV19 to TRBJ1-6, with D possibly matching TRBD1 (5 bases). The V end lost 6 bases, the J end lost 6 bases, and 18 bases lay between the germline ends. This CDR3 has 16 residues. Germline-derived CDR1 and CDR2 are LNHDA and SQIVND (reference sequence). The CDR3 DNA reads TGTGCCAGTAGAAGGGTGGAGGGACCGACTAATTCACCCCTCCACTTT. Its translation: CASRRVEGPTNSPLHF.

The V gene is TRBV2, the J gene TRBJ1-1, with 7 bases lining up with TRBD1. The CDR3 is 14 residues long. V was clipped by 7 bases and J by 6 bases; unmatched bases: 11. Germline CDR1 and CDR2: SNHLY and FYNNEI. CDR3: CASTIGPGGAEAFF. The CDR3 DNA follows: TGTGCCAGCACGATCGGGCCAGGGGGGGCTGAAGCTTTCTTT.

The chain couples TRBV5-1 to TRBJ2-1; TRBD2 agrees at 12 bases. Losses at the gene ends were 4 bases for V and 5 bases for J; bases not matched to a gene: 4. Germline CDR1 and CDR2: SGHRS and YFSETQ. CDR3 size: 15 residues. The CDR3 is CASSVRTSGDNEQFF. Written as DNA, the CDR3 is TGCGCCAGCAGCGTCCGGACTAGCGGGGACAATGAGCAGTTCTTC.